These 20 T cell receptor beta chains share one sample of origin, sequenced in a study of blood T cell repertoires in COVID-19. Profiled with immunoSEQ multiplex PCR; TCRdb holds only in-frame clones, not every one. The sample includes about 46,000 clones, around four fifths of them seen just once. Sequencing was performed on peripheral blood. The source is a woman older than 75 with acute or convalescent COVID-19.

The chain carries TRBV19 and TRBJ1-6, with 9 bases aligning to TRBD1. From germline, CDR1 is LNHDA and CDR2 SQIVND (reference sequence). The CDR3 runs 17 residues. Trimming removed 3 bases from V and 7 bases from J; junction bases left unmatched: 10. The CDR3 reads CASSIDRDRATNSPLHF. The DNA for the CDR3 is TGTGCCAGTAGTATCGACCGGGACAGGGCTACGAATTCACCCCTCCACTTT. Filled out from reference TRBV19 and TRBJ1-6, the complete variable domain reads DGGITQSPKYLFRKEGQNVTLSCEQNLNHDAMYWYRQDPGQGLRLIYYSQIVNDFQKGDIAEGYSVSREKKESFPLTVTSAQKNPTAFYLCASSIDRDRATNSPLHFGNGTRLTVT.

The genes are TRBV10-2 and TRBJ1-2; 8 nucleotides line up with TRBD1. V was pared by 3 bases and J by 7 bases, with 7 bases of the junction left unmatched. Germline V gene sequence: CDR1 WSHSY, CDR2 SAAADI. This CDR3 contains 14 residues. The CDR3 region has the DNA TGCGCCAGCAGTGAACTGACAGGGGATTCTGGCTACACCTTC. It is translated as CASSELTGDSGYTF.

The chain joins TRBV11-2 to TRBJ1-6; D perhaps matches TRBD1 (5 bases). Per the germline V gene, CDR1 is SGHAT and CDR2 is FQNNGV. The V and J ends lost 5 bases and 10 bases respectively, with 15 bases between them. This CDR3 comprises 14 residues. CDR3: CASSPWVAGSPLHF. Written as DNA, the CDR3 is TGTGCCAGCAGCCCGTGGGTGGCAGGGTCACCCCTCCACTTT.

The chain recombines TRBV5-1 with TRBJ2-3, with 7 bases fitting TRBD1. The CDR3 has 13 amino acids. Germline CDR1 is SGHRS and CDR2 is YFSETQ. V was pared by 4 bases and J by 4 bases, with 3 bases of the junction left unmatched. The CDR3 here is CASSPGQSDTQYF. In nucleotides, the CDR3 is TGCGCCAGCAGCCCGGGACAGTCAGATACGCAGTATTTT.

The chain employs TRBV28 and TRBJ2-2; D might be TRBD1 (6 bases). CDR3 length: 15 residues. Germline values: CDR1 MDHEN, CDR2 SYDVKM. Trimming took off 3 bases at V and 0 bases at J, with 8 bases between the two ends. This CDR3 is CASSFRQANTGELFF. The CDR3 nucleotides are TGTGCCAGCAGTTTTAGACAGGCGAACACCGGGGAGCTGTTTTTT.

The V gene is TRBV5-1, the J gene TRBJ1-1, with D possibly matching TRBD1 (5 bases). CDR1 and CDR2 (germline): SGHRS, YFSETQ. V was trimmed by 7 bases and J by 1 base, leaving 20 bases between them. CDR3 length: 16 amino acids. The CDR3 DNA follows: TGCGCCAGCCGGGGGGATATGTGGACGGGGAACACTGAAGCTTTCTTT. Translation: CASRGDMWTGNTEAFF.

The chain uses TRBV6-5 and TRBJ1-2; D is perhaps TRBD1 (5 bases). The germline V and J ends were trimmed by 7 bases and 1 base, with 10 bases remaining between them. Germline V lookup: CDR1 MNHEY, CDR2 SVGAGI. CDR3 size: 13 residues. This chain's CDR3 is CASTLGDNYGYTF. CDR3 nucleotides: TGTGCCAGCACCCTAGGGGATAACTATGGCTACACCTTC.

The chain links TRBV2 to TRBJ1-6; D is unresolved. Looked up from germline, CDR1 is SNHLY and CDR2 is FYNNEI. V shed 2 bases and J shed 7 bases, with 9 bases lying between them. The CDR3 extends over 14 amino acids. CDR3 region: CASSELRRNSPLHF. CDR3 nucleotide sequence: TGTGCCAGCAGTGAACTACGGAGAAATTCACCCCTCCACTTT. Using reference TRBV2 and TRBJ1-6 for the parts outside the CDR3, the full variable domain is EPEVTQTPSHQVTQMGQEVILRCVPISNHLYFYWYRQILGQKVEFLVSFYNNEISEKSEIFDDQFSVERPDGSNFTLKIRSTKLEDSAMYFCASSELRRNSPLHFGNGTRLTVT.

CDR3 residues: CASSTQGVYEQYF. Here the CDR3 DNA reads TGTGCCAGTAGTACACAGGGAGTGTACGAGCAGTACTTC. The gene calls are TRBV19 and TRBJ2-7, with D maybe TRBD1 (6 bases). The CDR3 is 13 residues long. Germline CDR1 is LNHDA and CDR2 is SQIVND (reference sequence). Trimming cost V 4 bases and J 4 bases, with 11 bases left between them.

The chain couples TRBV3-1 (or the pseudogene TRBV3-2) to TRBJ1-3; a possible D gene is TRBD1 (5 bases). There are 16 residues in the CDR3. V shed 3 bases and J shed 0 bases, with 12 bases lying between them. Germline lookup yields CDR1 LGHDT and CDR2 YNNKEL (reference sequence). Here the CDR3 DNA reads TGTGCCAGCAGCCACCAACAGGAGAGCTCTGGAAACACCATATATTTT. As protein: CASSHQQESSGNTIYF.

V gene TRBV24-1 combines with J gene TRBJ1-5, with 8 nucleotides matching TRBD1. The CDR3 consists of 17 residues. CDR1 KGHDR and CDR2 SFDVKD come from the germline V gene. Trimming took 4 bases from V and 2 from J; bases not matched to a gene: 9. CDR3 DNA: TGTGCCACCAGTGACTCGCGGACAGGGCCGGGCAATCAGCCCCAGCATTTT. Protein product: CATSDSRTGPGNQPQHF.

This rearrangement joins TRBV30 to TRBJ1-2; D is undetermined. Germline V gives CDR1 GTSNPN, CDR2 SVGIG (reference sequence). This CDR3 contains 13 residues. The germline V and J ends were trimmed by 2 bases and 8 bases, with 15 bases remaining between them. The DNA of the CDR3 is TGTGCCTGGAGTATCGGGATCGACGGAGGCTACACCTTC. Translating it yields CAWSIGIDGGYTF.

The chain links TRBV29-1 to TRBJ2-2, with D possibly matching TRBD2 (6 bases). Trimming took 5 bases from V and 0 from J, leaving 13 bases between them. In germline, CDR1 is SQVTM, CDR2 ANQGSEA. The CDR3 has 15 residues. CDR3 nucleotide sequence: TGCAGCGTTTCGAGGGGAGGTACGAACACCGGGGAGCTGTTTTTT. Translating it yields CSVSRGGTNTGELFF.

This sequence joins TRBV18 and TRBJ1-5, with TRBD1 matching 9 bases. The V and J ends lost 3 bases and 6 bases, in that order; junction bases with no gene match: 6. The germline gives CDR1 KGHSH, CDR2 LQKENI. The CDR3 spans 15 residues. The CDR3 spells CASSPGQGNTQPQHF. The CDR3 DNA reads as TGTGCCAGCTCACCCGGACAGGGGAATACTCAGCCCCAGCATTTT.

The genes are TRBV5-1 and TRBJ2-1; maybe TRBD2 (5 bases). The V gene's germline CDR1 is SGHRS and CDR2 YFSETQ. There are 14 residues in the CDR3. V lost 7 bases to trimming and J lost 0 bases, with 11 bases between them. CDR3 in amino acids: CASGELSSYNEQFF. CDR3 nucleotide sequence: TGCGCCAGCGGGGAGCTGAGCTCCTACAATGAGCAGTTCTTC.

The chain joins TRBV7-6 to TRBJ1-4; D might be TRBD1 (6 bases). CDR1 is SGHVS and CDR2 is FNYEAQ in the germline V gene. CDR3 length: 15 amino acids. Trimming removed 5 bases from V and 7 bases from J, with 17 bases in between. The CDR3, as DNA: TGTGCCAGCAGCCAACTACAGGGTGGCGGTGAAAAACTGTTTTTT. Translation gives CASSQLQGGGEKLFF.

J is TRBJ2-3 and V is TRBV5-1, with TRBD2 as a possible D gene (6 bases). The CDR3 spans 15 residues. Germline CDR1 is SGHRS and CDR2 is YFSETQ. Trimming left V 0 bases short and J 3 bases short, with 11 bases between. The CDR3 is CASSLGPGETDTQYF. The CDR3, as DNA: TGCGCCAGCAGCTTGGGGCCGGGGGAAACAGATACGCAGTATTTT.

The chain uses TRBV19 and TRBJ1-5; the D gene is possibly TRBD1 (5 bases). Per germline, CDR1 LNHDA and CDR2 SQIVND (reference sequence). CDR3 length equals 14 residues. V lost 9 bases to trimming and J lost 4 bases, with 16 bases between them. The CDR3 protein is CASRLPGGNQPQHF. CDR3 in DNA: TGTGCCAGCCGCCTACCGGGGGGAAATCAGCCCCAGCATTTT.

The V gene is TRBV5-1, the J gene TRBJ1-1; 8 bases fit TRBD1. The CDR3 covers 16 residues. Trimming removed 4 bases from V and 4 bases from J; junction bases left unmatched: 12. Germline CDR1 and CDR2: SGHRS and YFSETQ. The CDR3 loop reads CASSGSGGARGTEAFF. The CDR3, as DNA: TGCGCCAGCAGCGGATCAGGGGGCGCGAGGGGCACTGAAGCTTTCTTT.

This clone is medium-sized (0.01 to 0.1%). The genes are TRBV5-5 and TRBJ1-4, with a tentative D call TRBD1 (6 bases). The CDR3 has 13 amino acids. The germline V and J ends were trimmed by 2 bases and 6 bases, with 8 bases remaining between them. CDR1 is SGHKS, CDR2 YYEKEE, per germline (reference sequence). The CDR3 bases are TGTGCCAGCAGCTTCTCAGGGGATGAAAAACTGTTTTTT. Residues: CASSFSGDEKLFF.